This is a list of T cell receptor beta chains from one sample in a study of CD8+CD57+ T cells in acquired aplastic anemia. TCRdb used MiXCR to reprocess the reads, holding one entry per CDR3 protein. The sample contains approximately 150,000 distinct CDR3 sequences, 71% of which appear only once. Sequencing was performed on sorted CD4+, CD8+, or CD8+CD57+ T cells (not recorded which) from PBMCs. The receptors were gathered from a human donor with aplastic anemia. CDR3s include the opening cysteine and the closing phenylalanine or tryptophan. Each record gives: V gene, D gene, J gene, clone size, CDR3 protein, CDR3 DNA. A D gene is named only where the DNA matches it firmly. Some rows mark clone size as missing; the rest say once, few, many or name a class of expanded clone.

TRBV5-1	.	TRBJ2-1	.	CASSPVDANEQFF	TGCGCCAGCAGCCCGGTGGACGCCAATGAGCAGTTCTTC
TRBV5-1	TRBD1	TRBJ2-3	.	CASSNSGTGSLDTQYF	TGCGCCAGCAGCAACTCCGGGACAGGGAGTCTGGATACGCAGTATTTT
TRBV6-2/TRBV6-3	TRBD2	TRBJ2-7	many	CASSYRIAGSSYEQYF	TGTGCCAGCAGTTACCGAATAGCGGGGAGCTCCTACGAGCAGTACTTC
TRBV9	.	TRBJ1-1	.	CASSLVTTEAFF	TGTGCCAGCAGCTTGGTTACCACTGAAGCTTTCTTT
TRBV20-1	TRBD2	TRBJ2-3	.	CSGPAGGTDTQYF	TGCAGTGGGCCGGCGGGAGGCACAGATACGCAGTATTTT
TRBV5-1	.	TRBJ2-3	.	CASRPSQGYTDTQYF	TGCGCCAGCAGGCCAAGCCAGGGTTACACAGATACGCAGTATTTT
TRBV25-1	.	TRBJ2-3	.	CASSSHGGSTATQYF	TGTGCCAGCAGCTCACATGGTGGAAGCACAGCTACGCAGTATTTT
TRBV27	.	TRBJ1-5	.	CASSPLRDGVNQPQHF	TGTGCCAGCAGTCCACTCCGGGACGGGGTCAATCAGCCCCAGCATTTT
TRBV12-3/TRBV12-4	TRBD2	TRBJ2-2	few	CASSGDLAGANTGELFF	TGTGCCAGCAGTGGGGACCTAGCGGGGGCCAACACCGGGGAGCTGTTTTTT
TRBV7-9	TRBD2	TRBJ2-5	.	CASSLWAGGPKTQYF	TGTGCCAGCAGCTTATGGGCGGGGGGGCCCAAGACCCAGTACTTC
TRBV25-1	.	TRBJ2-1	.	CASSARDLVYDEQFF	TGTGCCAGCAGTGCCCGGGACTTAGTGTACGATGAGCAGTTCTTC
TRBV20-1	TRBD2	TRBJ2-3	once	CSASIPGLASTDTQYF	TGCAGTGCTAGTATCCCGGGACTAGCGAGCACAGATACGCAGTATTTT
TRBV10-2	.	TRBJ2-7	few	CASRTGTPGLYEQYF	TGCGCCAGCAGGACCGGGACACCCGGGCTCTACGAGCAGTACTTC
TRBV20-1	TRBD1	TRBJ1-1	once	CSASRTGATEAFF	TGCAGTGCTAGCCGGACAGGGGCGACTGAAGCTTTCTTT
TRBV10-3	.	TRBJ1-2	.	CAISETVEGYTF	TGTGCCATCAGTGAAACAGTGGAGGGCTACACCTTC
TRBV7-8	TRBD1	TRBJ2-2	few	CATAGTGTGELFF	TGTGCCACAGCCGGGACAGGCACCGGGGAGCTGTTTTTT
TRBV19	.	TRBJ2-2	few	CAIIGNTGELFF	TGTGCCATCATCGGGAACACCGGGGAGCTGTTTTTT
TRBV20-1	.	TRBJ2-5	few	CSANRDDGEPQYF	TGCAGTGCTAACCGGGACGACGGAGAGCCCCAGTACTTC
TRBV25-1	.	TRBJ1-2	.	CASSEGVAGYGYTF	TGTGCCAGCAGTGAAGGGGTGGCGGGCTATGGCTACACCTTC
TRBV7-4	TRBD1	TRBJ1-3	.	CASSKQGRVTGNTIYF	TGTGCCAGCAGCAAACAGGGGAGAGTTACTGGAAACACCATATATTTT
TRBV19	.	TRBJ1-5	.	CASSYSHYSNQPQHF	TGTGCCAGTAGTTACAGTCATTATAGCAATCAGCCCCAGCATTTT
TRBV6-2/TRBV6-3	.	TRBJ2-1	many	CASSYSIERDEQFF	TGTGCCAGCAGTTACTCGATTGAGCGGGATGAGCAGTTCTTC
TRBV6-5	.	TRBJ1-5	.	CASSTTGMQPQHF	TGTGCCAGCAGCACCACAGGGATGCAGCCCCAGCATTTT
TRBV10-3	.	TRBJ2-7	.	CAITQTAAHSYEQYF	TGTGCCATCACGCAGACAGCCGCCCATTCCTACGAGCAGTACTTC
TRBV2	TRBD2	TRBJ2-7	.	CASSEGGGTSGYEQYF	TGTGCCAGCAGTGAAGGTGGAGGGACTAGCGGCTACGAGCAGTACTTC
TRBV19	.	TRBJ1-1	.	CASSIGIQGVDTEAFF	TGTGCCAGTAGTATCGGGATACAGGGAGTGGACACTGAAGCTTTCTTT
TRBV7-9	TRBD1	TRBJ1-6	few	CASSFGTGSSPLHF	TGTGCCAGCAGCTTTGGGACAGGGAGTTCACCCCTCCACTTT
TRBV20-1	TRBD1	TRBJ1-6	few	CSARKAGGNSPLHF	TGCAGTGCTAGAAAGGCAGGGGGTAATTCACCCCTCCACTTT
TRBV15	TRBD1	TRBJ1-1	.	CATSRPGQVNTEAFF	TGTGCCACCAGCAGACCCGGACAGGTCAACACTGAAGCTTTCTTT
TRBV19	TRBD1	TRBJ1-5	.	CASSVRLRQGGNQPQHF	TGTGCCAGTAGTGTAAGACTGAGACAGGGCGGCAATCAGCCCCAGCATTTT
TRBV12-3/TRBV12-4	TRBD2	TRBJ2-3	once	CASSPSSGTSTDTQYF	TGTGCCAGCAGCCCCTCTAGCGGGACGTCGACAGATACGCAGTATTTT
TRBV2	.	TRBJ2-7	.	CASSVGDGDYEQYF	TGTGCCAGCAGTGTTGGGGACGGGGACTACGAGCAGTACTTC
TRBV7-8	TRBD2	TRBJ2-1	.	CASSLRATGTSGYNEQFF	TGTGCCAGCAGCTTAAGGGCCACTGGGACTAGCGGGTACAATGAGCAGTTCTTC
TRBV20-1	.	TRBJ2-5	few	CSTKGYSETQYF	TGCAGTACAAAGGGGTATTCAGAGACCCAGTACTTC
TRBV5-1	.	TRBJ1-5	.	CASSLGVDQPQHF	TGCGCCAGCAGCTTGGGGGTAGATCAGCCCCAGCATTTT
TRBV7-9	.	TRBJ1-6	.	CASSLLGRAEQNSPLHF	TGTGCCAGCAGCTTATTGGGTAGGGCAGAACAGAATTCACCCCTCCACTTT
TRBV20-1	.	TRBJ2-5	.	CSARGEEVGTQYF	TGCAGTGCTAGAGGGGAGGAGGTTGGGACCCAGTACTTC
TRBV20-1	TRBD1	TRBJ1-2	.	CSASNGDRGDGYTF	TGCAGTGCTAGCAACGGGGACAGGGGTGATGGCTACACCTTC
TRBV15	.	TRBJ1-2	.	CAISGGRGYDYGYTF	TGTGCCATCAGCGGAGGGAGAGGTTACGACTATGGCTACACCTTC
TRBV9	.	TRBJ2-2	.	CASSASSNTGELFF	TGTGCCAGCAGCGCTAGCTCGAACACCGGGGAGCTGTTTTTT
TRBV20-1	TRBD2	TRBJ2-3	once	CSATLAGSTDTQYF	TGCAGTGCGACACTAGCGGGGAGCACAGATACGCAGTATTTT
TRBV29-1	.	TRBJ2-7	.	CSPGWSQYF	TGCAGCCCTGGTTGGTCCCAGTACTTC
TRBV6-4	TRBD1	TRBJ1-1	.	CASSTGTGGSTEAFF	TGTGCCAGCAGTACCGGGACAGGGGGATCGACTGAAGCTTTCTTT
TRBV9	TRBD1	TRBJ1-2	.	CASSATGGASYGYTF	TGTGCCAGCAGCGCAACAGGGGGCGCAAGCTATGGCTACACCTTC
TRBV20-1	.	TRBJ2-1	few	CSAISTSAPYEQFF	TGCAGTGCAATATCGACATCAGCCCCATATGAGCAGTTCTTC